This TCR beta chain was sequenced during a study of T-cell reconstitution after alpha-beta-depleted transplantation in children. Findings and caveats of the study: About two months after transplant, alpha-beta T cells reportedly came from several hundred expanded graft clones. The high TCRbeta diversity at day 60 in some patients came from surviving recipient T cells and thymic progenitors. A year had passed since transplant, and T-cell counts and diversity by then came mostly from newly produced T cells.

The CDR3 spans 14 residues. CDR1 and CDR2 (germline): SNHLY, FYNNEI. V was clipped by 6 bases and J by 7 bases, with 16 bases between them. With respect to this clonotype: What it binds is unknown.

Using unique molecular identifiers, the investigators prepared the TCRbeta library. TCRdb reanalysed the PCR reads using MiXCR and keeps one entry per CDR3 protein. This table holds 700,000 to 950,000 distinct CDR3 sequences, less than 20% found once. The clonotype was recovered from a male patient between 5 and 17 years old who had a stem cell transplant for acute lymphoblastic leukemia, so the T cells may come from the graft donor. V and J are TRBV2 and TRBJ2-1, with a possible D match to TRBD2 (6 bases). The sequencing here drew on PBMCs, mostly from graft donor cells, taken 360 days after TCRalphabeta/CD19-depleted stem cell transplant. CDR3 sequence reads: CASSVAGGWNEQFF. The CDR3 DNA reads TGTGCCAGCAGCGTAGCCGGGGGTTGGAATGAGCAGTTCTTC.